This is a list of T cell receptor beta chains from one sample in a study of blood T cell repertoires in COVID-19. The protocol was immunoSEQ multiplex PCR, while the TCRdb copy is restricted to in-frame clones and leaves out a portion. The table includes about 280,000 clones, roughly 89% detected once. What was sequenced was PBMCs or T cells enriched from blood (not recorded which). The receptors derive from a woman between 35 and 50 years old who had recovered from COVID-19. Both conserved end residues are part of each CDR3. D genes are given only for firm matches. Some rows have no size entry. The others give once, few or many, or a class for an expanded clone.

>NA|TRBV12-2|NA|TRBJ1-5
CASRWKRTGQGGKYQPQHF
TGTGCAAGTCGCTGGAAACGGACCGGACAGGGGGGAAAGTATCAGCCCCAGCATTTT
>few|TRBV6-6|TRBD1|TRBJ1-5
CASSPDRAGSKGQPQHF
TGTGCCAGCAGTCCCGACAGGGCTGGGAGTAAGGGGCAGCCCCAGCATTTT
>NA|TRBV5-1|TRBD2|TRBJ2-5
CASSWGPSGGPQETQYF
TGCGCCAGCAGCTGGGGTCCTAGCGGGGGGCCCCAAGAGACCCAGTACTTC
>NA|TRBV19|NA|TRBJ1-1
CASSPRDRSTEAFF
TGTGCCAGTAGTCCCCGCGACAGGAGCACTGAAGCTTTCTTT
>NA|TRBV5-1|NA|TRBJ2-3
CASNEGGRTDTQYF
TGCGCCAGCAACGAGGGAGGACGCACAGATACGCAGTATTTT
>NA|TRBV11-2|NA|TRBJ2-7
CASSLAGTHYEQYF
TGTGCCAGCAGCTTAGCGGGTACTCATTACGAGCAGTACTTC
>NA|TRBV7-2|NA|TRBJ1-4
CASSSGLTNEKLFF
TGTGCCAGCAGCTCAGGGTTGACTAATGAAAAACTGTTTTTT
>NA|TRBV24-1|NA|TRBJ2-7
CATSSSGQGAYEQYF
NA
>NA|TRBV6-2/TRBV6-3|NA|TRBJ2-1
CASSYSRPRNEQFF
TGTGCCAGCAGTTACTCGAGGCCGAGGAATGAGCAGTTCTTC
>NA|TRBV5-1|NA|TRBJ1-1
CASSLEVGTNTEAFF
TGCGCCAGCAGCTTGGAGGTGGGCACAAACACTGAAGCTTTCTTT
>NA|TRBV10-2|TRBD2|TRBJ2-5
CASSDSGRRETQYF
TGCGCCAGCAGTGATAGCGGGAGACGGGAGACCCAGTACTTC
>NA|TRBV7-9|TRBD2|TRBJ2-3
CASSPQKASGVPTDTQYF
TGTGCCAGCAGCCCCCAGAAGGCTAGCGGGGTCCCCACAGATACGCAGTATTTT
>NA|TRBV28|NA|TRBJ2-7
CASSLTFGGTDEQYF
TGTGCCAGCAGTTTGACATTCGGGGGTACTGACGAGCAGTACTTC
>NA|TRBV10-3|TRBD1|TRBJ1-1
CATKDRASEAFF
TGTGCCACCAAGGACAGGGCAAGTGAAGCTTTCTTT
>NA|TRBV20-1|NA|TRBJ2-5
CSASPGHPKETQYF
TGCAGTGCTAGTCCGGGACACCCAAAAGAGACCCAGTACTTC
>NA|TRBV24-1|NA|TRBJ2-7
CATSDPRTGLRGEQYF
TGTGCCACCAGTGACCCCCGGACAGGACTAAGAGGCGAGCAGTACTTC
>once|TRBV6-5|NA|TRBJ2-5
CASSRGTLKETQYF
TGTGCCAGCAGTCGCGGGACGTTAAAAGAGACCCAGTACTTC
>NA|TRBV24-1|TRBD2|TRBJ2-3
CATSAAGLAGGPADTQYF
TGTGCCACCAGTGCGGCCGGACTAGCGGGAGGGCCCGCAGATACGCAGTATTTT
>few|TRBV7-9|TRBD2|TRBJ2-1
CASNSGPSYNEQFF
TGTGCCAGCAATAGCGGGCCCTCCTACAATGAGCAGTTCTTC
>NA|TRBV28|TRBD1|TRBJ1-1
CASNRQGASITGTEAFF
TGTGCCAGCAACCGTCAGGGGGCTTCAATCACCGGGACTGAAGCTTTCTTT
>NA|TRBV27|NA|TRBJ2-3
CASTTWELGVLYF
TGTGCCAGCACCACCTGGGAGCTGGGTGTGCTGTATTTT
>few|TRBV3-1/TRBV3-2|TRBD1|TRBJ2-7
CASRSGTAKSQQYF
TGTGCCAGCAGGTCCGGGACAGCAAAATCTCAGCAGTACTTC
>NA|TRBV7-2|NA|TRBJ2-1
CASSPNLARGSEQFF
TGTGCCAGCAGCCCGAATCTAGCGAGAGGGAGTGAGCAGTTCTTC
>once|TRBV7-6|TRBD1|TRBJ2-1
CASSLGRDRGVEQFF
TGTGCCAGCAGCTTAGGACGGGACAGGGGGGTTGAGCAGTTCTTC
>NA|TRBV28|TRBD1|TRBJ2-1
CASRRGQGVGEQFF
TGTGCCAGCAGGCGCGGACAGGGGGTCGGTGAGCAGTTCTTC
>NA|TRBV28|NA|TRBJ2-7
CASSPGGGAPPYEQYF
TGTGCCAGCAGCCCCGGAGGGGGGGCCCCCCCCTACGAGCAGTACTTC
>few|TRBV9|NA|TRBJ1-3
CASSVGTASGNTIYF
TGTGCCAGCAGCGTAGGCACAGCCTCTGGAAACACCATATATTTT
>NA|TRBV9|NA|TRBJ2-5
CASSVGGDPEPQYF
TGTGCCAGCAGCGTAGGGGGGGACCCGGAGCCCCAGTACTTC
>once|TRBV4-1|TRBD2|TRBJ2-4
CASSQEELAGGKLAKNIQYF
TGCGCCAGCAGCCAAGAGGAACTAGCGGGAGGGAAGTTAGCCAAAAACATTCAGTACTTC
>NA|TRBV19|TRBD1|TRBJ2-3
CASSRGQYSTDTQYF
TGTGCCAGTAGTAGGGGACAGTATAGCACAGATACGCAGTATTTT
>NA|TRBV6-5|TRBD2|TRBJ2-7
CAAGRAETSYEQYF
TGTGCCGCAGGGAGGGCGGAGACCAGCTACGAGCAGTACTTC
>NA|TRBV7-9|TRBD1|TRBJ1-2
CASSLGTGLGGYTF
TGTGCCAGCAGCTTAGGGACAGGCCTAGGGGGCTACACCTTC
>NA|TRBV2|NA|TRBJ1-1
CASSDKGWTEAFF
TGTGCCAGCAGTGATAAGGGGTGGACTGAAGCTTTCTTT
>NA|TRBV18|TRBD1|TRBJ1-2
CASSPSGTGGSGYTF
TGTGCCAGCTCACCATCAGGGACAGGGGGCAGTGGCTACACCTTC
>NA|TRBV11-3|NA|TRBJ2-3
CASRGRETDTQYF
TGTGCCAGCAGGGGGAGAGAGACAGATACGCAGTATTTT
>once|TRBV28|NA|TRBJ2-1
CASNYLPENEQFF
TGTGCCAGCAATTACTTGCCCGAAAATGAGCAGTTCTTC
>NA|TRBV10-2|TRBD2|TRBJ2-7
CASSSTGREGAYEQYF
TGCGCCAGCAGTTCGACCGGGAGGGAGGGAGCCTACGAGCAGTACTTC
>NA|TRBV5-1|TRBD2|TRBJ2-3
CASSSMSGGGSTDTQYF
TGCGCCAGCAGCTCCATGTCTGGGGGGGGAAGCACAGATACGCAGTATTTT
>many|TRBV5-8|NA|TRBJ2-3
CASSLGQKILSDTQYF
TGTGCCAGCAGCTTGGGGCAGAAGATTCTGTCAGATACGCAGTATTTT
>NA|TRBV27|TRBD1|TRBJ1-6
CASSAGGYNSPLHF
TGTGCCAGCAGTGCAGGGGGTTATAATTCACCCCTCCACTTT